This T cell receptor (beta chain) was observed in a study of cytomegalovirus exposure and HLA in healthy donors. PCR used 60 Vbeta primers and 13 Jbeta primers. Only in-frame clones appear in the TCRdb table, and some are missing; sequencing was by immunoSEQ multiplex PCR. The sample holds about 130,000 clones; about four fifths are singletons and the top ten take less than 4%. V lost 0 bases and J lost 8, with 11 bases in between. The CDR3 covers 13 residues. Germline lookup yields CDR1 SGHRS and CDR2 YFSETQ. The chain recombines TRBV5-1 with TRBJ1-1; unclear D gene. The receptor's source is a man aged 30-40 years in good health and CMV-seronegative. Sequencing used PBMCs. CDR3 loop: CASSLEQRTEAFF. The CDR3 DNA reads TGCGCCAGCAGCTTGGAACAACGAACCGAAGCTTTCTTT.